The 24 T cell receptor beta chains listed next were all sequenced from one sample in a study of cytomegalovirus exposure and HLA in healthy donors. Here immunoSEQ multiplex PCR was the method, and the copy in TCRdb shows in-frame clones only, minus some. Of 35,000 to 50,000 clones in the sample, 90% to 95% are singletons; the top ten hold approximately 2%. Sequenced: PBMCs. The receptors were sampled from a woman between 18 and 29 years old in good health and CMV-seronegative.

The rearrangement joins TRBV27 to TRBJ1-4, with a possible D match to TRBD1 (5 bases). V was pared by 3 bases and J by 8 bases, with 13 bases between. Looked up from germline, CDR1 is MNHEY and CDR2 is SMNVEV (reference sequence). The CDR3 runs to 14 residues. CDR3 protein: CASSFSRVSEKLFF. The DNA for the CDR3 is TGTGCCAGCAGTTTCAGCAGGGTGAGCGAAAAACTGTTTTTT.

The V gene is TRBV27, the J gene TRBJ2-1, with 12 bases fitting TRBD2. The CDR3 is made up of 16 amino acids. V gave up 4 bases and J gave up 8 bases; unmatched junction bases: 9. Germline CDR1 MNHEY, CDR2 SMNVEV (reference sequence). This CDR3 is CASSSHTGTSGHEQFF. CDR3 nucleotide sequence: TGTGCCAGCAGTTCTCACACCGGGACTAGCGGGCATGAGCAGTTCTTC.

The genes are TRBV7-9 and TRBJ2-5; 10 nucleotides line up with TRBD2. From germline, CDR1 is SEHNR and CDR2 FQNEAQ (reference sequence). The CDR3 contains 14 residues. The J segment lost 4 bases and the V segment lost 10 bases, leaving 9 bases of the junction unmatched. CDR3 coding DNA: TGTGCCACCGAGGGAGCGGGGGGGCCAGAGACCCAGTACTTC. Amino acids: CATEGAGGPETQYF.

The chain has TRBV2 and TRBJ1-5; TRBD1 might be the D (6 bases). Per the germline V gene, CDR1 is SNHLY and CDR2 is FYNNEI. The CDR3 has 14 residues. V was trimmed by 6 bases and J by 3 bases, leaving 12 bases between them. CDR3 sequence: CASSADRNNQPQHF. For the CDR3, the DNA is TGTGCCAGCAGCGCGGACAGAAACAATCAGCCCCAGCATTTT.

V is TRBV6-4 and J is TRBJ1-1; D may be TRBD1 (5 bases). CDR3 size: 13 residues. Trimming shortened V by 6 bases and J by 1 base, and 9 bases separated the two germline ends. The V gene's germline CDR1 is MRHNA and CDR2 SNTAGT. CDR3 sequence: CASSLTENTEAFF. The DNA of the CDR3 is TGTGCCAGCAGCCTGACAGAGAACACTGAAGCTTTCTTT.

The chain is built from TRBV19 and TRBJ2-5; 8 bases map to TRBD2. The CDR3 consists of 14 residues. Germline V CDR1 and CDR2: LNHDA, SQIVND (reference sequence). With V trimmed by 7 bases and J by 5 bases, 9 bases remained unmatched. CDR3 bases: TGTGCCAGTAAGAAGGCTTCGGGAGGGGAGACCCAGTACTTC. It codes for CASKKASGGETQYF.

J is TRBJ2-4 and V is TRBV28; 7 bases are a match to TRBD1. The trim removed 8 bases at V and 0 bases at J, leaving 4 bases unmatched. Germline CDR1 MDHEN, CDR2 SYDVKM. This CDR3 comprises 14 residues. DNA of the CDR3: TGTGCCAGCTCCGACAGGGAAGCCAAAAACATTCAGTACTTC. Translation gives CASSDREAKNIQYF.

This clone was found once. The chain links TRBV27 to TRBJ1-2; D call uncertain. Germline CDR1 MNHEY, CDR2 SMNVEV (reference sequence). V was pared by 3 bases and J by 2 bases, with 7 bases between. This CDR3 region has 13 residues. The DNA of the CDR3 is TGTGCCAGCAGTTTGGGAGGGAACTATGGCTACACCTTC. Translated, it gives CASSLGGNYGYTF.

This chain links TRBV18 with TRBJ2-1; no firm D call. CDR3 size: 17 residues. In germline, CDR1 is KGHSH, CDR2 LQKENI. With 1 base removed from V and 2 bases from J, the gap between germline ends came to 15 bases. The CDR3 DNA sequence: TGTGCCAGCTCACCACTGACGCCGACATACACCTACAATGAGCAGTTCTTC. Translation: CASSPLTPTYTYNEQFF. The full variable domain, completed using reference TRBV18 and TRBJ2-1, is NAGVMQNPRHLVRRRGQEARLRCSPMKGHSHVYWYRQLPEEGLKFMVYLQKENIIDESGMPKERFSAEFPKEGPSILRIQQVVRGDSAAYFCASSPLTPTYTYNEQFFGPGTRLTVL.

The chain uses TRBV28 and TRBJ1-1; D unclear. The V and J ends lost 6 bases and 10 bases respectively, with 21 bases between them. The germline V gene has CDR1 MDHEN and CDR2 SYDVKM. The CDR3 is 14 amino acids. The DNA of the CDR3 is TGTGCCAGCAGCCTCGGGGTGAGCGTTGTGGCAGCTTTCTTT. It yields the protein CASSLGVSVVAAFF. Full variable domain (outside the CDR3, taken from reference TRBV28 and TRBJ1-1): DVKVTQSSRYLVKRTGEKVFLECVQDMDHENMFWYRQDPGLGLRLIYFSYDVKMKEKGDIPEGYSVSREKKERFSLILESASTNQTSMYLCASSLGVSVVAAFFGQGTRLTVV.

The chain uses TRBV25-1 and TRBJ2-3, with 8 bases matching TRBD2. Germline CDR1 MGHDK, CDR2 SYGVNS. This CDR3 is built from 16 residues. V gave up 1 base and J gave up 3 bases; unmatched junction bases: 6. CDR3 DNA: TGTGCCAGCAGTGAATCCGGGAGGGGTCAGACAGATACGCAGTATTTT. It encodes CASSESGRGQTDTQYF.

CDR3 sequence: CASSLGRSGEKLFF. CDR3 DNA: TGTGCCAGCAGTTTGGGTCGATCGGGTGAAAAACTGTTTTTT. This chain links TRBV28 with TRBJ1-4, with unresolved D. V dropped 3 bases and J dropped 7 bases, with 12 bases sitting between them. The CDR3 sequence is 14 residues long. Germline V gene data show CDR1 as MDHEN and CDR2 as SYDVKM.

This chain joins TRBV5-6 and TRBJ1-2, with D perhaps matching TRBD1 (5 bases). Trimming removed 2 bases from V and 2 bases from J, with 10 bases in between. This CDR3 has 14 amino acids. Germline V gene lookup returns CDR1 SGHDT and CDR2 YYEEEE. As DNA, the CDR3 is TGTGCCAGCAGCTTTGGACACGCAAACTATGGCTACACCTTC. Protein product: CASSFGHANYGYTF.

The chain joins TRBV10-2 to TRBJ1-3; 10 bases agree with TRBD1. The ends lost 3 bases at V and 1 base at J; junction bases unmatched: 3. This CDR3 spans 16 amino acids. The germline CDR1 and CDR2 sequences are WSHSY and SAAADI. CDR3 in DNA: TGCGCCAGCAGTGACGCGGGACAGGGGTCTGGAAACACCATATATTTT. Residues: CASSDAGQGSGNTIYF.

The rearrangement joins TRBV6-1 to TRBJ2-5; TRBD1 is a possible D gene (6 bases). Germline V gene lookup returns CDR1 MNHNS and CDR2 SASEGT. The CDR3 is 13 amino acids. V lost 1 base and J lost 4, with 7 bases in between. Here the CDR3 reads CASSEVRGETQYF. In nucleotides, the CDR3 is TGTGCCAGCAGTGAAGTCAGGGGAGAGACCCAGTACTTC.

The V gene is TRBV11-2, the J gene TRBJ2-1; 7 bases are shared with TRBD2. There are 15 residues in the CDR3. V shed 1 base and J 7 bases; nucleotides not matched to a gene: 7. Germline CDR1 SGHAT, CDR2 FQNNGV. The CDR3 here is CASSLGLAAGNEQFF. The CDR3 bases are TGTGCCAGCAGCTTAGGCCTAGCGGCGGGGAATGAGCAGTTCTTC.

This sequence joins TRBV4-2 and TRBJ1-1, with D possibly matching TRBD1 (5 bases). V lost 4 bases to trimming and J lost 3 bases, with 12 bases between them. CDR3 size: 14 residues. Germline V gene lookup returns CDR1 LGHNA and CDR2 YNFKEQ. The CDR3 sequence: CASSPRVGDTEAFF. Written as DNA, the CDR3 is TGTGCCAGCAGCCCCCGGGTAGGGGACACTGAAGCTTTCTTT.

The CDR3 loop reads CASSQGGTSVSTEQFF. The CDR3, as DNA: TGTGCCAGCAGCCAAGGGGGGACTAGCGTCAGCACTGAGCAGTTCTTC. The chain links TRBV14 to TRBJ2-1; 10 nucleotides agree with TRBD2. This CDR3 spans 16 amino acids. With 1 base clipped from V and 9 bases from J, the junction kept 9 bases outside the gene matches. CDR1 is SGHDN, CDR2 FVKESK, per germline.

The chain recombines TRBV5-5 with TRBJ2-3, with 11 bases that match TRBD2. Germline V lookup: CDR1 SGHKS, CDR2 YYEKEE (reference sequence). The CDR3 contains 16 residues. Trimming removed 2 bases from V and 6 bases from J; junction bases left unmatched: 8. This chain's CDR3 is CASSLVLAGGTDTQYF. For the CDR3, the DNA is TGTGCCAGCAGCTTAGTTTTAGCGGGGGGGACGGATACGCAGTATTTT. Combining the CDR3 with reference TRBV5-5 and TRBJ2-3 gives the whole variable domain DAGVTQSPTHLIKTRGQQVTLRCSPISGHKSVSWYQQVLGQGPQFIFQYYEKEERGRGNFPDRFSARQFPNYSSELNVNALLLGDSALYLCASSLVLAGGTDTQYFGPGTRLTVL.

This clone was recorded a few times. The genes are TRBV4-2 and TRBJ1-1; D may be TRBD1 (6 bases). The ends were cut back, 1 base at V and 0 bases at J, with 6 bases in the middle. The CDR3 is 14 residues long. The V gene's germline CDR1 is LGHNA and CDR2 YNFKEQ. In DNA form, the CDR3 reads TGTGCCAGCAGCCAAGGGACAGTGAACACTGAAGCTTTCTTT. Protein: CASSQGTVNTEAFF.

The chain uses TRBV25-1 and TRBJ2-1, with TRBD1 matching 11 bases. The CDR3 extends over 16 amino acids. The V segment lost 2 bases and the J segment 4 bases; nucleotides outside the gene matches: 4. The V gene's germline CDR1 is MGHDK and CDR2 SYGVNS. The DNA of the CDR3 is TGTGCCAGCAGTGAACCGGGACAGGGGGGTTACAATGAGCAGTTCTTC. Amino acids: CASSEPGQGGYNEQFF. Using reference TRBV25-1 and TRBJ2-1 for the parts outside the CDR3, the full variable domain is EADIYQTPRYLVIGTGKKITLECSQTMGHDKMYWYQQDPGMELHLIHYSYGVNSTEKGDLSSESTVSRIRTEHFPLTLESARPSHTSQYLCASSEPGQGGYNEQFFGPGTRLTVL.

This chain uses TRBV7-3 with TRBJ1-1, with 8 bases aligning to TRBD1. The CDR3 length is 16 residues. V was pared by 8 bases and J by 0 bases, with 11 bases of the junction left unmatched. Germline CDR1 and CDR2: SGHTA and FQGTGA. CDR3 in DNA: TGTGCCAGCCTTCTTTGGCAGGGGGCGATGAACACTGAAGCTTTCTTT. This encodes CASLLWQGAMNTEAFF.

The genes are TRBV11-2 and TRBJ2-3; 11 nucleotides agree with TRBD2. Trimming at V came to 2 bases and at J to 0 bases, leaving 1 base not matched to a gene. This CDR3 has 16 residues. Germline CDR1 SGHAT, CDR2 FQNNGV. CDR3 bases: TGTGCCAGCAGCTTATCTAGCGGGGGGAGCACAGATACGCAGTATTTT. Protein: CASSLSSGGSTDTQYF.

The chain links TRBV7-9 to TRBJ1-2; 7 positions agree with TRBD1. Looked up from germline, CDR1 is SEHNR and CDR2 is FQNEAQ (reference sequence). CDR3 length equals 12 residues. The J segment lost 8 bases and the V segment lost 2 bases, leaving 2 bases of the junction unmatched. The CDR3 sequence is CASSLTGEGYTF. CDR3 DNA sequence: TGTGCCAGCAGCTTAACAGGGGAGGGCTACACCTTC.